This passage covers 22 T cell receptor beta chains from one sample sequenced in a study of CD8 T cells in Susac syndrome. RNA was extracted with the RNeasy kit, and a quantity of roughly 0.45 to 1 ug was reverse transcribed using random hexamers. A single record per CDR3 protein comes from TCRdb applying MiXCR to the immunoSEQ multiplex PCR reads. Of some 190,000 distinct CDR3 sequences listed, about 95% are singletons. The sample comprised CD4+ T cells from PBMCs. Receptors were obtained from a human donor in good health.

The gene calls are TRBV29-1 and TRBJ2-2; D is undetermined. Germline CDR1 SQVTM, CDR2 ANQGSEA. The CDR3 is 14 residues long. The ends were cut back, 3 bases at V and 2 bases at J, with 10 bases in the middle. The CDR3 nucleotides read TGCAGCGTTGAGAAACAGACCAACACCGGGGAGCTGTTTTTT. Translation gives CSVEKQTNTGELFF.

V and J are TRBV7-2 and TRBJ1-2, with a tentative D call TRBD1 (6 bases). V shed 1 base and J shed 8 bases, with 11 bases lying between them. CDR3 length: 13 residues. Germline V gene data show CDR1 as SGHTA and CDR2 as FQGNSA. This CDR3 reads CASSLEQGRGYTF. The CDR3 DNA is TGTGCCAGCAGCTTAGAACAGGGAAGGGGCTACACCTTC.

The rearrangement uses TRBV27 and TRBJ2-1, with D tentatively TRBD2 (7 bases). The ends were cut back, 5 bases at V and 8 bases at J, with 25 bases in the middle. The CDR3 spans 17 residues. Looked up from germline, CDR1 is MNHEY and CDR2 is SMNVEV (reference sequence). In DNA, the CDR3 is TGTGCCAGCAGTCCACCCCGGGCGGGGGCGCCTGCCCATGAGCAGTTCTTC. Protein: CASSPPRAGAPAHEQFF.

The V and J genes are TRBV19 and TRBJ2-1; the match to TRBD2 covers 14 bases. The junction had 3 bases not matched to a gene; V was cut back by 5 bases and J by 9 bases. Germline V CDR1 and CDR2: LNHDA, SQIVND (reference sequence). The CDR3 is 14 residues long. The CDR3 nucleotides read TGTGCCAGTAGTGGGGGACTAGCGGGAGTTGAGCAGTTCTTC. It encodes CASSGGLAGVEQFF.

The rearrangement uses TRBV20-1 and TRBJ2-7, with 7 bases matching TRBD1. CDR3 length: 13 amino acids. Germline V gene data show CDR1 as DFQATT and CDR2 as SNEGSKA (reference sequence). The junction had 2 bases not matched to a gene; V was cut back by 1 base and J by 2 bases. The DNA of the CDR3 is TGCAGTGCTAGAGTGGGGACAGCCTACGAGCAGTACTTC. Protein sequence: CSARVGTAYEQYF.

This rearrangement joins TRBV7-2 to TRBJ1-2; TRBD1 matches at 8 bases. Germline-derived CDR1 and CDR2 are SGHTA and FQGNSA. This CDR3 has 14 residues. V shed 5 bases, J shed 2 bases, and the junction held 4 bases outside the gene matches. The CDR3 DNA is TGTGCCAGCAGCCCGGACAGGGCAAACTATGGCTACACCTTC. It translates to CASSPDRANYGYTF.

The chain couples TRBV2 to TRBJ1-2; D possibly corresponds to TRBD1 (6 bases). Between the trimmed V and J ends, which lost 6 bases and 8 bases, there was a span of 19 bases. This CDR3 region has 14 residues. The V gene's germline CDR1 is SNHLY and CDR2 FYNNEI. The chain's CDR3 is CASRETERGGGYTF. The CDR3, as DNA: TGTGCCAGCAGGGAGACCGAACGAGGGGGGGGCTACACCTTC.

With regard to this clonotype: A read error may produce the germline difference seen at one junction end. The chain links TRBV3-1 to TRBJ1-3; D perhaps matches TRBD1 (5 bases). From germline, CDR1 is LGHDT and CDR2 YNNKEL (reference sequence). The CDR3 is 16 residues long. The CDR3 DNA reads TGTGCCAGCAGCCCTGTGGGGGAGCCCTCTGAAAACACCATATATTTT. It encodes CASSPVGEPSENTIYF.

V and J are TRBV11-3 and TRBJ2-1, with 9 positions matching TRBD2. Germline lookup yields CDR1 SGHNT and CDR2 YENEEA. The CDR3 covers 20 residues. The junction had 16 bases not matched to a gene; V was cut back by 1 base and J by 3 bases. In DNA, the CDR3 is TGTGCCAGCAGCTTAGTTCCCCCCTTTATAGCGGGAGCCCTCTACAATGAGCAGTTCTTC. Translating it yields CASSLVPPFIAGALYNEQFF.

This clonotype was seen a handful of times. The V gene is TRBV30, the J gene TRBJ2-5; D unresolved. V lost 5 bases and J lost 0, with 4 bases in between. The germline CDR1 and CDR2 sequences are GTSNPN and SVGIG (reference sequence). This CDR3 has 11 amino acids. CDR3 sequence reads: CAWRDQETQYF. The CDR3 coding sequence is TGTGCCTGGCGAGACCAAGAGACCCAGTACTTC.

J is TRBJ2-1 and V is TRBV30; TRBD2 aligns across 14 bases. The V and J ends lost 0 bases and 9 bases, in that order; junction bases with no gene match: 4. Germline loops: CDR1 GTSNPN, CDR2 SVGIG (reference sequence). This CDR3 is built from 15 residues. CDR3 nucleotides: TGTGCCTGGAGTGTATTGGGGACTAGCGGGAGTGAGCAGTTCTTC. Its translation is CAWSVLGTSGSEQFF. Using reference TRBV30 and TRBJ2-1 for the parts outside the CDR3, the full variable domain is SQTIHQWPATLVQPVGSPLSLECTVEGTSNPNLYWYRQAAGRGLQLLFYSVGIGQISSEVPQNLSASRPQDRQFILSSKKLLLSDSGFYLCAWSVLGTSGSEQFFGPGTRLTVL.

V and J are TRBV7-2 and TRBJ1-5, with TRBD1 as a possible D gene (6 bases). The CDR3 has 15 residues. Germline loops: CDR1 SGHTA, CDR2 FQGNSA. With 4 bases removed from V and 0 bases from J, the gap between germline ends came to 10 bases. The CDR3 loop reads CASSSGQISNQPQHF. The CDR3 DNA reads TGTGCCAGCAGCTCTGGACAGATTAGCAATCAGCCCCAGCATTTT.

This clonotype occurred once. V and J are TRBV6-2 or TRBV6-3 and TRBJ2-7, with 15 bases aligning to TRBD2. CDR1 is MNHEY, CDR2 SVGEGT, per germline. V dropped 5 bases and J dropped 5; count of bases not matched to a gene: 19. CDR3 size: 20 residues. This CDR3 is CASSTPGLAGGFTKSDEQYF. As DNA, the CDR3 is TGTGCCAGCAGTACCCCGGGACTAGCGGGAGGCTTTACCAAGTCGGACGAGCAGTACTTC.

The chain carries TRBV30 and TRBJ1-5, with 7 positions matching TRBD1. The CDR3 spans 14 residues. The germline gives CDR1 GTSNPN, CDR2 SVGIG (reference sequence). The V and J ends lost 0 bases and 10 bases, in that order; junction bases with no gene match: 9. The CDR3 loop is CAWSVGQPGGPQHF. CDR3 in DNA: TGTGCCTGGAGTGTGGGACAGCCTGGGGGTCCCCAGCATTTT.

V is TRBV9 and J is TRBJ2-1, with no clear D. Trimming removed 5 bases at V and 7 bases at J, with 16 bases between. The germline V gene encodes CDR1 SGDLS and CDR2 YYNGEE. The CDR3 is made up of 14 amino acids. The CDR3, as DNA: TGTGCCAGCAGTGCATACGCTGTTCTTAATGAGCAGTTCTTC. Translated: CASSAYAVLNEQFF.

The table lists this clonotype with a count of one. In DNA, the CDR3 is TGCAGTGCTAGAGTCGAAAGCGGGAGCCTCTACAATGAGCAGTTCTTC. Translated: CSARVESGSLYNEQFF. The chain uses TRBV20-1 and TRBJ2-1; 8 bases match TRBD2. The CDR3 consists of 16 residues. Germline V gives CDR1 DFQATT, CDR2 SNEGSKA (reference sequence). Losses at the gene ends were 1 base for V and 3 bases for J; bases not matched to a gene: 8.

The chain recombines TRBV6-2 or TRBV6-3 with TRBJ2-1; the match to TRBD2 covers 7 bases. The CDR3 extends over 15 amino acids. In germline, CDR1 is MNHEY, CDR2 SVGEGT. V gave up 6 bases and J gave up 0 bases; unmatched junction bases: 5. The CDR3 sequence: CASRPSGVSYNEQFF. Here the CDR3 DNA reads TGTGCCAGCAGACCCAGCGGGGTCTCCTACAATGAGCAGTTCTTC.

This CDR3 reads CASSLVGPGKETQYF. As DNA, the CDR3 is TGTGCCAGCAGCTTAGTAGGACCCGGGAAAGAGACCCAGTACTTC. This chain joins TRBV7-9 and TRBJ2-5; D perhaps matches TRBD2 (5 bases). Germline V lookup: CDR1 SEHNR, CDR2 FQNEAQ (reference sequence). The CDR3 loop spans 15 amino acids. The V end was cut by 1 base, the J end by 3 bases, with 12 bases between. Using reference TRBV7-9 and TRBJ2-5 for the parts outside the CDR3, the full variable domain is DTGVSQNPRHKITKRGQNVTFRCDPISEHNRLYWYRQTLGQGPEFLTYFQNEAQLEKSRLLSDRFSAERPKGSFSTLEIQRTEQGDSAMYLCASSLVGPGKETQYFGPGTRLLVL.

The V and J genes are TRBV9 and TRBJ1-1; TRBD1 is a possible D gene (6 bases). The CDR3 consists of 15 residues. V shed 0 bases and J shed 3 bases, with 12 bases lying between them. Germline V gene data show CDR1 as SGDLS and CDR2 as YYNGEE. CDR3 in amino acids: CASSVAPQGYTEAFF. The CDR3 DNA follows: TGTGCCAGCAGCGTAGCTCCGCAGGGGTACACTGAAGCTTTCTTT. The full variable domain, its missing parts supplied by reference TRBV9 and TRBJ1-1, is DSGVTQTPKHLITATGQRVTLRCSPRSGDLSVYWYQQSLDQGLQFLIQYYNGEERAKGNILERFSAQQFPDLHSELNLSSLELGDSALYFCASSVAPQGYTEAFFGQGTRLTVV.

The chain couples TRBV20-1 to TRBJ2-1, with D perhaps matching TRBD1 or TRBD2 (6 bases each). This CDR3 has 15 residues. V was clipped by 6 bases and J by 7 bases, with 22 bases between them. Germline CDR1 and CDR2: DFQATT and SNEGSKA (reference sequence). Here the CDR3 DNA reads TGCAGTGCCCCGTCCCAGGTAGGGGGGAGGAATGAGCAGTTCTTC. Its protein is CSAPSQVGGRNEQFF.

The chain uses TRBV5-1 and TRBJ2-7; perhaps TRBD1 as D (6 bases). The V and J ends lost 6 bases and 3 bases respectively, with 13 bases between them. Germline loops: CDR1 SGHRS, CDR2 YFSETQ. This CDR3 region has 13 residues. CDR3 coding DNA: TGCGCCAGCAACCGGGACACGGGCTACGAGCAGTACTTC. Its translation: CASNRDTGYEQYF. Looking up the rest from reference TRBV5-1 and TRBJ2-7 gives the full variable domain: KAGVTQTPRYLIKTRGQQVTLSCSPISGHRSVSWYQQTPGQGLQFLFEYFSETQRNKGNFPGRFSGRQFSNSRSEMNVSTLELGDSALYLCASNRDTGYEQYFGPGTRLTVT.

The genes are TRBV27 and TRBJ2-3; TRBD2 agrees at 8 bases. V dropped 7 bases and J dropped 7; count of bases not matched to a gene: 7. Germline V gene sequence: CDR1 MNHEY, CDR2 SMNVEV (reference sequence). The CDR3 totals 13 residues. CDR3 bases: TGTGCCAGCAACCGAGCGGGAGTGAATACGCAGTATTTT. It translates to CASNRAGVNTQYF.